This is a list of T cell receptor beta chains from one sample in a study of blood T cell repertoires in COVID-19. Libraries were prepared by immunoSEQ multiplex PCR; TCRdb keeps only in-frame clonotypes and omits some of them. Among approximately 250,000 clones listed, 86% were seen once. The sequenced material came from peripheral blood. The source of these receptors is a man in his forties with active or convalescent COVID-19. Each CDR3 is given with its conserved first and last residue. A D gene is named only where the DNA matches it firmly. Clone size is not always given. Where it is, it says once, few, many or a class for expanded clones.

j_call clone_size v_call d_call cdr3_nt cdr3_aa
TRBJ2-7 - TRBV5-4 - TGTGCCACCCACGAACGGGGCTACGAGCAGTACTTC CATHERGYEQYF
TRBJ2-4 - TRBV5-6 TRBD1 TGTGCCAGCAGCCCGGGACAGGAAAACATTCAGTACTTC CASSPGQENIQYF
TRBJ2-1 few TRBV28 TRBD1 TGTGCCAGCAATCCGGACAGGGGGCGCAACAATGAGCAGTTCTTC CASNPDRGRNNEQFF
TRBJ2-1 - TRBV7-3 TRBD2 TGTGCCAGCAGCTTAAGACTAGCGGGAGTGAATGAGCAGTTCTTC CASSLRLAGVNEQFF
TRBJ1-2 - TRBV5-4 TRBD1 TGTGCCAGCAGCCCCGGACAGGGGGCGCGAGGCTATGGCTACACCTTC CASSPGQGARGYGYTF
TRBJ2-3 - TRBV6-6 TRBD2 TGTGCCAGCAGTTACTCGGAAGGACTAGCCGGGGATACGCAGTATTTT CASSYSEGLAGDTQYF
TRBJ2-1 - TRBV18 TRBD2 TGTGCCAGCTCACCACCTAGCGGGAGTTACAATGAGCAGTTCTTC CASSPPSGSYNEQFF
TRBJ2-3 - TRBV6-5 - TGTGCCAGCAGTTACCCCTCGGGGGGCAACACAGATACGCAGTATTTT CASSYPSGGNTDTQYF
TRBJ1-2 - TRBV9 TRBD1 TGTGCCAGCAGCGTACGGACAGGGGCGTTGGGTACCCACGGCTACACCTTC CASSVRTGALGTHGYTF
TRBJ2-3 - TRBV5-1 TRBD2 TGCGCCAGCAGCTTGGTTGGGACTAGCGTCACAGATACGCAGTATTTT CASSLVGTSVTDTQYF
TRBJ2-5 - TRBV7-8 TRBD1 TGTGCCAGCAGCTTATCGTCTCCGGGACAGTTGGGAGAGACCCAGTACTTC CASSLSSPGQLGETQYF
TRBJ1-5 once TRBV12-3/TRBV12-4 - TGTGCCAGCAGTAGAGGGCCTCAGCCCCAGCATTTT CASSRGPQPQHF
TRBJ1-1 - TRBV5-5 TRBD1 TGTGCCAGCAGCTTGAACACTCAAGACAGGGGGGAAACTGAAGCTTTCTTT CASSLNTQDRGETEAFF
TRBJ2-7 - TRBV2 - TGTGCCAGTAGACTCCAAAGTAACTCCGAGCAGTACTTC CASRLQSNSEQYF
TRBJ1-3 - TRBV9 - TGTGCCAGCAGCGTAGGAACGGTTGGAAACACCATATATTTT CASSVGTVGNTIYF
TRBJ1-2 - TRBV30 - TGTGCCTGGACTAGCCGGGACTGGGGTGGCTACACCTTC CAWTSRDWGGYTF
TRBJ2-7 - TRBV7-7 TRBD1 TGTGCTAGCAGCTTAGTAGGGGGACAGGGAGGCGAGCAGTACTTC CASSLVGGQGGEQYF
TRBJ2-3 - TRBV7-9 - TGTGCCAGCAGCCTATCCCCCAAAGCCACAGATACGCAGTATTTT CASSLSPKATDTQYF
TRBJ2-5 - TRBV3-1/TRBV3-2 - TGTGCCAGCAGCCAAGAGGGGGCCAGGGGAGCGGCCCAGTACTTC CASSQEGARGAAQYF
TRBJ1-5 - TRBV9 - TGTGCCAGCAGCGCCGAGGAGGGCCAGCCCCAGCATTTT CASSAEEGQPQHF
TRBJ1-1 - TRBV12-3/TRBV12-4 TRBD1 TGTGCCAGCACGCCGGACAGGGAGGAAGCTTTCTTT CASTPDREEAFF
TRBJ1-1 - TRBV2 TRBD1 TGTGCCAGCATGGACAGGGCTGAGAACACTGAAGCTTTCTTT CASMDRAENTEAFF
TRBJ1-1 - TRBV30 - TGTGCCTGGAGTAGGGGTCTCAACACTGAAGCTTTCTTT CAWSRGLNTEAFF
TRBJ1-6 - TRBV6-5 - TGTGCCAGCAGTTACGGGCAGGGTAATTCACCCCTCCACTTT CASSYGQGNSPLHF
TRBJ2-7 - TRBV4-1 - TGCGCCAGCAGCGTACAGGGCACCTCCTACGAGCAGTACTTC CASSVQGTSYEQYF
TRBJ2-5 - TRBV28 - TGTGCCAGCAGTTTACACAGCTCTCTGGAGACCCAGTACTTC CASSLHSSLETQYF
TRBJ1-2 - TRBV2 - TGTGCCAGCAGGGAGGGGGGGGCGAAAGGCTACACCTTC CASREGGAKGYTF
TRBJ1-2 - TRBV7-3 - TGTGCCAGCAGCTTAGACACAAACTATGGCTACACCTTC CASSLDTNYGYTF
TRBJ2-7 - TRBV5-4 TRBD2 TGTGCCAGCAGCTTGATCGGGGAGGGGTTCGACGAGCAGTACTTC CASSLIGEGFDEQYF
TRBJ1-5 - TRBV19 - TGTGCCAGTAGTCCTGTTAAATCAGATCCCCAGCATTTT CASSPVKSDPQHF
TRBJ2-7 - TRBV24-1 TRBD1 TGTGCCACCAGTGAACCGGGACAGGGTGTGCGGGAGCAGTACTTC CATSEPGQGVREQYF
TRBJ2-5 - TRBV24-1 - TGTGCCACCAGTGATTTGGTAGGGGAAGAGACCCAGTACTTC CATSDLVGEETQYF
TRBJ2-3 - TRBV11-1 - TGTGCCAGCACTCTCTCTAGCACAGATACGCAGTATTTT CASTLSSTDTQYF
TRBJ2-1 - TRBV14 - TGTGCCAGCAGCCAAATTTCTATCCGGAGACCCCCATTCCCGGGGCAGTTCTTC CASSQISIRRPPFPGQFF
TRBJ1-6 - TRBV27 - TGTGCCAGCAGTTTGGTCGGGACAAGAAGGGCCTCCTATAATTCACCCCTCCACTTT CASSLVGTRRASYNSPLHF
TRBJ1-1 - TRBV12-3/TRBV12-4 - TGTGCCAGCAGTTTAGGGGGACTGGCTGAAGCTTTCTTT CASSLGGLAEAFF